The T cell receptor beta chain described here comes from a study of OX40 agonist ivuxolimab in advanced cancers. Turning to the study itself: Prior anti-PD-1, anti-PD-L1 or anti-CTLA-4 therapy was allowed; less than 45% had some.

This clone was counted once. Measured with immunoSEQ multiplex PCR; TCRdb has only the in-frame clones, and not every one. The sample carries fewer than 60,000 clones, 85% to 90% recorded once. The CDR3 sequence is 14 residues long. The V gene's germline CDR1 is SGDLS and CDR2 YYNGEE. Trimming removed 4 bases from V and 5 bases from J, with 15 bases in between. The source is an adult with an advanced solid tumor such as melanoma, head and neck, liver or kidney cancer. The input for sequencing was CD4+ or CD8+ T cells sorted from blood, taken in a trial of the OX40 agonist ivuxolimab. The rearrangement joins TRBV9 to TRBJ1-2, with no clear D. CDR3 loop: CASSRTNSYYGYTF. As DNA, the CDR3 is TGTGCCAGCAGCCGTACCAACAGCTATTATGGCTACACCTTC. The full variable domain, with the rest looked up from reference TRBV9 and TRBJ1-2, is DSGVTQTPKHLITATGQRVTLRCSPRSGDLSVYWYQQSLDQGLQFLIQYYNGEERAKGNILERFSAQQFPDLHSELNLSSLELGDSALYFCASSRTNSYYGYTFGSGTRLTVV.